The next 10 T cell receptor beta chains were all read from a single sample in a study of shared clonotypes between healthy human individuals. Sequencing used immunoSEQ multiplex PCR; TCRdb keeps in-frame clones, though not all of them. This sample has a few million clones, with 85% to 95% found just once. Sequenced material: naive CD4+ T cells from PBMCs. Described subset: CD45RA+ positively selected. The receptors originated from a man between 18 and 29 years old in good health. Some clones in this sample may be carry-over from other donors' samples.

The genes are TRBV6-5 and TRBJ1-2; D is perhaps TRBD1 (6 bases). The CDR3 runs to 13 residues. Per the germline V gene, CDR1 is MNHEY and CDR2 is SVGAGI. V lost 5 bases to trimming and J lost 6 bases, with 13 bases between them. The CDR3, as DNA: TGTGCCAGCAGTCGATACAGGGAGCATGGCTACACCTTC. It is translated as CASSRYREHGYTF.

This chain uses TRBV19 with TRBJ2-2; 7 nucleotides agree with TRBD1. Germline CDR1 and CDR2: LNHDA and SQIVND (reference sequence). The junction had 14 bases not matched to a gene; V was cut back by 2 bases and J by 5 bases. The CDR3 totals 18 residues. CDR3 sequence: CASSISTLRDSSTGELFF. CDR3 nucleotides: TGTGCCAGTAGTATATCCACCCTCCGGGACAGTTCAACCGGGGAGCTGTTTTTT.

The chain combines TRBV5-1 with TRBJ2-5; D is perhaps TRBD1 (5 bases). Trimming stripped 6 bases from V and 1 base from J, with 10 bases between. CDR3 length: 13 amino acids. Germline V gives CDR1 SGHRS, CDR2 YFSETQ. This CDR3 reads CASKTGPQETQYF. The CDR3 coding sequence is TGCGCCAGCAAAACAGGCCCCCAAGAGACCCAGTACTTC.

The chain links TRBV7-9 to TRBJ2-7, with D perhaps matching TRBD1 or TRBD2 (5 bases each). This CDR3 has 15 residues. V lost 2 bases and J 5 bases, leaving 16 bases between the germline ends. In germline, CDR1 is SEHNR, CDR2 FQNEAQ (reference sequence). The CDR3 sequence is CASSLWSSGDDEQYF. In DNA form, the CDR3 reads TGTGCCAGCAGCTTATGGAGCTCCGGGGACGACGAGCAGTACTTC.

This chain uses TRBV10-3 with TRBJ2-2, with TRBD1 identical over 10 bases. From germline, CDR1 is ENHRY and CDR2 SYGVKD. The CDR3 consists of 15 residues. J lost 4 bases, V lost 6 bases, and 5 bases had no gene match. The CDR3, as DNA: TGTGCCATCAGAGCTGACAGGGGGCCCACCGGGGAGCTGTTTTTT. Residues: CAIRADRGPTGELFF.

This clone was seen just once. Mismatch with germline at one junction end may stem from a read error. The chain joins TRBV7-2 to TRBJ2-1; TRBD2 agrees at 9 bases. This CDR3 comprises 14 residues. CDR1 is SGHTA, CDR2 FQGNSA, per germline. The CDR3 DNA reads TGTGCCAGCAGGTTAGCGGGAGAAGGCTATGAGCAGTTCTTC. Protein sequence: CASRLAGEGYEQFF.

The chain is built from TRBV5-1 and TRBJ1-1; TRBD1 matches at 9 bases. Germline CDR1 is SGHRS and CDR2 is YFSETQ. This CDR3 is built from 14 residues. With V trimmed by 6 bases and J by 4 bases, 7 bases remained unmatched. The CDR3 bases are TGCGCCAGCACCATGGGACAGGGTGGCACTGAAGCTTTCTTT. Translating it yields CASTMGQGGTEAFF. Combining the CDR3 with reference TRBV5-1 and TRBJ1-1 gives the whole variable domain KAGVTQTPRYLIKTRGQQVTLSCSPISGHRSVSWYQQTPGQGLQFLFEYFSETQRNKGNFPGRFSGRQFSNSRSEMNVSTLELGDSALYLCASTMGQGGTEAFFGQGTRLTVV.

The chain couples TRBV7-9 to TRBJ2-5, with 9 positions matching TRBD1. Unmatched junction bases numbered 1, after V lost 1 base and J lost 1 base. CDR1 and CDR2 (germline): SEHNR, FQNEAQ (reference sequence). The CDR3 has 15 residues. The CDR3 DNA is TGTGCCAGCAGCTTAGGGGACAGGGTCCAAGAGACCCAGTACTTC. Translated: CASSLGDRVQETQYF.

The genes are TRBV7-6 and TRBJ2-1; TRBD2 matches at 10 bases. The CDR3 spans 15 residues. CDR1 is SGHVS and CDR2 is FNYEAQ in the germline V gene. The ends lost 1 base at V and 12 bases at J; junction bases unmatched: 9. This CDR3 is CASSLGASGGFGQFF. CDR3 sequence (DNA): TGTGCCAGCAGCTTAGGTGCTAGCGGGGGTTTTGGGCAGTTCTTC.

The rearrangement uses TRBV5-1 and TRBJ1-2, with D possibly matching TRBD1 (5 bases). CDR1 SGHRS and CDR2 YFSETQ come from the germline V gene. V was pared by 4 bases and J by 4 bases, with 20 bases between. The CDR3 loop spans 16 amino acids. Here the CDR3 DNA reads TGCGCCAGCAGCCCCCAGATGCAGGGCGGTAGCTATGGCTACACCTTC. Translated, it gives CASSPQMQGGSYGYTF.